These T cell receptor beta chains were read from a single sample in a study of T-cell reconstitution after alpha-beta-depleted transplantation in children. TCRdb independently ran MiXCR on the PCR reads; one entry per CDR3 protein. The data hold 400,000 to 550,000 distinct CDR3 sequences, with more than 9% observed a single time. The sample in question was PBMCs, obtained before TCRalphabeta/CD19-depleted stem cell transplant. The source is a child aged 2-15 years with inherited bone marrow failure, due to receive a stem cell transplant. Each CDR3 is given with its conserved first and last residue. Fields, in order: CDR3 DNA, CDR3 protein, V gene, clone size, D gene, J gene. A D gene is named only where the DNA matches it firmly. Only part of the rows carry a size: once, few, many, or a class if the clone is expanded.

CDR3 DNA: TGTGCCAGCAGCGGTCGGGGGACTGAAGCTTTCTTT; CDR3 protein: CASSGRGTEAFF; V gene: TRBV9; clone size: many; D gene: NA; J gene: TRBJ1-1
CDR3 DNA: TGTGCCAGCAGCTTTAATTTCGGGATAGAGACCCAGTACTTC; CDR3 protein: CASSFNFGIETQYF; V gene: TRBV7-2; clone size: many; D gene: NA; J gene: TRBJ2-5
CDR3 DNA: TGCGCCAGCAGTTGGACAGGGGTTAAAGATACGCAGTATTTT; CDR3 protein: CASSWTGVKDTQYF; V gene: TRBV4-3; clone size: many; D gene: TRBD1; J gene: TRBJ2-3
CDR3 DNA: TGTGCCAGCAGCAGGGTCAGGGGCCTAGGGCCGCAGTACTTC; CDR3 protein: CASSRVRGLGPQYF; V gene: TRBV5-6; clone size: many; D gene: NA; J gene: TRBJ2-7
CDR3 DNA: TGTGCCAGCAGCGTAGGGCGGTCAGCGGGCCAAGAGACCCAGTACTTC; CDR3 protein: CASSVGRSAGQETQYF; V gene: TRBV9; clone size: NA; D gene: NA; J gene: TRBJ2-5
CDR3 DNA: TGCGCCAGCAGTGTTAGCGGGAAACCTGGCGAGCAGTACTTC; CDR3 protein: CASSVSGKPGEQYF; V gene: TRBV4-1; clone size: many; D gene: TRBD2; J gene: TRBJ2-7
CDR3 DNA: TGTGCCAGCAGTATCGAAGGCACAGATACGCAGTATTTT; CDR3 protein: CASSIEGTDTQYF; V gene: TRBV5-6; clone size: few; D gene: NA; J gene: TRBJ2-3
CDR3 DNA: TGCAGTGCTAGGAGAGCAGATGAAGCTTTCTTT; CDR3 protein: CSARRADEAFF; V gene: TRBV20-1; clone size: many; D gene: NA; J gene: TRBJ1-1
CDR3 DNA: TGTGCCAGCAGCTTAGGGCGCTCCTCTGGAGAGCAGTTCTTC; CDR3 protein: CASSLGRSSGEQFF; V gene: TRBV11-3; clone size: many; D gene: NA; J gene: TRBJ2-1
CDR3 DNA: TGTGCCAGCTCGGGGGACAGGGCAACAGATACGCAGTATTTT; CDR3 protein: CASSGDRATDTQYF; V gene: TRBV6-2/TRBV6-3; clone size: few; D gene: TRBD1; J gene: TRBJ2-3
CDR3 DNA: TGTGCCAGTAGTCCTGGTAGCGGGAGGGCCTTAAACAATGAGCAGTTCTTC; CDR3 protein: CASSPGSGRALNNEQFF; V gene: TRBV19; clone size: NA; D gene: TRBD2; J gene: TRBJ2-1
CDR3 DNA: TGTGCCAGCAGTACTACGGGGCTTAGTTCCTACGAGCAGTACTTC; CDR3 protein: CASSTTGLSSYEQYF; V gene: TRBV6-5; clone size: NA; D gene: NA; J gene: TRBJ2-7
CDR3 DNA: TGTGCCAGCAGCCATCCCGCAGGGAACACCGGGGAGCTGTTTTTT; CDR3 protein: CASSHPAGNTGELFF; V gene: TRBV7-2; clone size: NA; D gene: NA; J gene: TRBJ2-2
CDR3 DNA: TGCACCAGCAGCTCGTTTTGTAGCGGGAGCAAGTTCAATGAGCAGTTCTTC; CDR3 protein: CTSSSFCSGSKFNEQFF; V gene: TRBV1; clone size: NA; D gene: NA; J gene: TRBJ2-1
CDR3 DNA: TGCGCCAGCAGCCAAGATCGGGTTGACACAGATACGCAGTATTTT; CDR3 protein: CASSQDRVDTDTQYF; V gene: TRBV4-3; clone size: many; D gene: NA; J gene: TRBJ2-3
CDR3 DNA: TGTGCCAGCAGTTCAACGCTCCTCTGGGGCACAGATACGCAGTATTTT; CDR3 protein: CASSSTLLWGTDTQYF; V gene: TRBV27; clone size: many; D gene: NA; J gene: TRBJ2-3
CDR3 DNA: TGTGCCAGCAGGCTCCCGGGACCTCAGCAATACAATGAGCAGTTCTTC; CDR3 protein: CASRLPGPQQYNEQFF; V gene: TRBV7-9; clone size: few; D gene: NA; J gene: TRBJ2-1